This TCR beta chain is drawn from a study of CD8 T cells in Susac syndrome. This clonotype came up once. RNA amounts of about 0.5 to 1 ug underwent reverse transcription with random hexamers. Via MiXCR, TCRdb re-called the immunoSEQ multiplex PCR reads, giving one row per CDR3 protein. This table holds 200,000 to 250,000 distinct CDR3 sequences, 95% found once. Germline assignment: CDR1 SGHDT and CDR2 YYEEEE. This CDR3 is 14 amino acids long. V lost 2 bases and J 6 bases, leaving 11 bases between the germline ends. The chain recombines TRBV5-6 with TRBJ2-2; maybe TRBD2 (5 bases). This sequence was found in a human donor with multiple sclerosis. The sample consisted of CD4+ T cells from PBMCs. The CDR3 reads CASSFGLQPGELFF. CDR3 DNA sequence: TGTGCCAGCAGCTTCGGACTGCAACCCGGGGAGCTGTTTTTT.